One and the same sample provided the 27 T cell receptor beta chains below, sequenced in a study of cytomegalovirus exposure and HLA in healthy donors. Measured with immunoSEQ multiplex PCR; TCRdb has only the in-frame clones, and not every one. The table records around 300,000 clones, 80% to 90% of them present only once. Sequencing was performed on PBMCs. These receptors were collected from a woman aged 18-35 years in good health and CMV-seronegative.

V and J are TRBV11-1 and TRBJ2-1; TRBD1 matches at 7 bases. CDR1 and CDR2 (germline): SGHAT, FQDESV (reference sequence). The CDR3 has 15 amino acids. After removal of 4 bases from V and 9 bases from J, the junction contained 12 bases not matched to a gene. The DNA for the CDR3 is TGTGCCAGCAGCTCACAGGGGCCCCCGGGCGGTGAGCAGTTCTTC. It specifies CASSSQGPPGGEQFF.

The chain uses TRBV5-1 and TRBJ2-3, with D tentatively TRBD1 (6 bases). From germline, CDR1 is SGHRS and CDR2 YFSETQ. There are 14 residues in the CDR3. Trimming took 2 bases from V and 4 from J, leaving 11 bases between them. The CDR3 coding sequence is TGCGCCAGCAGCTTAATTAACAGGGCAGATACGCAGTATTTT. Translation: CASSLINRADTQYF.

Notes on this clone: An end of the junction does not agree with germline; a read error may underlie this. Other nucleotide sequences from this sample produce the same CDR3. This chain connects TRBV5-1 to TRBJ1-1; D possibly corresponds to TRBD1 (6 bases). This CDR3 contains 15 residues. The germline gives CDR1 SGHRS, CDR2 YFSETQ. CDR3 sequence (DNA): TGCGCCAGCAGCCCCCGGGCAGGGGTGAACACTGAAGCTTTCTTC. This gives the protein CASSPRAGVNTEAFF. Based on the CDR3 plus reference TRBV5-1 and TRBJ1-1, the full variable domain is KAGVTQTPRYLIKTRGQQVTLSCSPISGHRSVSWYQQTPGQGLQFLFEYFSETQRNKGNFPGRFSGRQFSNSRSEMNVSTLELGDSALYLCASSPRAGVNTEAFFGQGTRLTVV.

The genes are TRBV25-1 and TRBJ2-5, with 8 bases aligning to TRBD2. After removal of 8 bases from V and 5 bases from J, the junction contained 4 bases not matched to a gene. Per germline, CDR1 MGHDK and CDR2 SYGVNS. The CDR3 totals 12 residues. This CDR3 reads CASREGIETQYF. The CDR3 DNA reads as TGTGCCAGCCGGGAGGGGATTGAGACCCAGTACTTC.

This clone came up a few times. The chain is built from TRBV6-5 and TRBJ2-7, with 10 bases fitting TRBD1. The V gene end was trimmed by 1 base and the J gene end by 3 bases; junction bases not matched to a gene: 0. The CDR3 loop spans 14 amino acids. The germline CDR1 and CDR2 sequences are MNHEY and SVGAGI. As DNA, the CDR3 is TGTGCCAGCAGTTACTGGGACAGGGGCTACGAGCAGTACTTC. Translated, it gives CASSYWDRGYEQYF.

In its sample, this clone was seen once. The CDR3 nucleotides are TGCGCCAGCAGCCGCCAGGAGGGCGGGACGCTGTTTTTT. This codes for CASSRQEGGTLFF. The V gene is TRBV5-1, the J gene TRBJ2-2; D is possibly TRBD2 (6 bases). The length of the CDR3 is 13 residues. The germline V gene has CDR1 SGHRS and CDR2 YFSETQ. With 4 bases removed from V and 13 bases from J, the gap between germline ends came to 17 bases.

The chain combines TRBV5-1 with TRBJ2-2, with D possibly being TRBD2 (5 bases). CDR1 is SGHRS, CDR2 YFSETQ, per germline. The V end lost 4 bases, the J end lost 1 base, and 11 bases lay between the germline ends. The CDR3 has 15 residues. CDR3 sequence: CASSAGPKNTGELFF. As DNA, the CDR3 is TGCGCCAGCAGCGCGGGTCCTAAGAACACCGGGGAGCTGTTTTTT.

The chain carries TRBV2 and TRBJ1-1; D is possibly TRBD1 (5 bases). Trimming took off 6 bases at V and 1 base at J, with 9 bases between the two ends. From germline, CDR1 is SNHLY and CDR2 FYNNEI. CDR3 length: 13 amino acids. CDR3 loop: CASSLGQNTEAFF. CDR3 DNA: TGTGCCAGCAGCCTCGGACAGAACACTGAAGCTTTCTTT.

This chain links TRBV6-1 with TRBJ1-2; tentative D call: TRBD1 (5 bases). The CDR3 loop spans 15 amino acids. Germline-derived CDR1 and CDR2 are MNHNS and SASEGT. Trimming pared 0 bases from V and 3 bases from J, leaving 11 bases between. This CDR3 reads CASSEAVRADYGYTF. In nucleotides, the CDR3 is TGTGCCAGCAGTGAAGCAGTCAGGGCGGACTATGGCTACACCTTC.

V gene TRBV27 combines with J gene TRBJ2-7; 10 bases are a match to TRBD1. Per the germline V gene, CDR1 is MNHEY and CDR2 is SMNVEV (reference sequence). The junction had 1 base not matched to a gene; V was cut back by 3 bases and J by 2 bases. The CDR3 length is 14 residues. CDR3 sequence reads: CASSFGTGAYEQYF. The DNA of the CDR3 is TGTGCCAGCAGTTTCGGGACAGGGGCCTACGAGCAGTACTTC.

The rearrangement joins TRBV18 to TRBJ2-7; perhaps TRBD1 as D (6 bases). CDR1 and CDR2 from the germline V gene are KGHSH and LQKENI. V lost 6 bases and J lost 3, with 15 bases in between. The CDR3 loop spans 14 amino acids. CDR3 residues: CASSPARGDYEQYF. The CDR3 bases are TGTGCCAGCTCCCCTGCCAGGGGCGACTACGAGCAGTACTTC.

This clone is a singleton in its sample. The chain combines TRBV5-1 with TRBJ2-5, with TRBD2 matching 14 bases. This CDR3 comprises 18 residues. Per the germline V gene, CDR1 is SGHRS and CDR2 is YFSETQ. Trimming at V came to 4 bases and at J to 4 bases, leaving 12 bases not matched to a gene. This CDR3 is CASSADRGLAGGRETQYF. The CDR3, as DNA: TGCGCCAGCAGCGCGGACCGTGGACTAGCGGGAGGTAGAGAGACCCAGTACTTC.

The chain is built from TRBV5-1 and TRBJ2-7, with D possibly being TRBD1 (6 bases). Trimming stripped 4 bases from V and 0 bases from J, with 14 bases between. Germline loops: CDR1 SGHRS, CDR2 YFSETQ. This CDR3 contains 15 residues. The CDR3 region has the DNA TGCGCCAGCAGCCCATCATGGGACACCTCCTACGAGCAGTACTTC. Protein: CASSPSWDTSYEQYF.

The chain combines TRBV27 with TRBJ2-7; no firm D call. CDR1 MNHEY and CDR2 SMNVEV come from the germline V gene (reference sequence). Trimming took off 5 bases at V and 3 bases at J, with 14 bases between the two ends. The CDR3 spans 14 residues. The CDR3 here is CASSGGQSLYEQYF. The CDR3 DNA reads as TGTGCCAGCAGTGGCGGCCAAAGTCTCTACGAGCAGTACTTC.

The gene calls are TRBV5-1 and TRBJ2-5, with 7 positions matching TRBD1. Trimming took 0 bases from V and 0 from J; bases not matched to a gene: 5. This CDR3 region has 16 residues. CDR1 is SGHRS, CDR2 YFSETQ, per germline. The CDR3 here is CASSLEGRGYQETQYF. DNA for the CDR3: TGCGCCAGCAGCTTGGAAGGCAGGGGGTACCAAGAGACCCAGTACTTC.

V usage is TRBV6-5 and J usage is TRBJ2-3, with 12 bases matching TRBD2. The germline V gene encodes CDR1 MNHEY and CDR2 SVGAGI. This CDR3 comprises 15 residues. The junction had 2 bases not matched to a gene; V was cut back by 3 bases and J by 4 bases. CDR3 sequence (DNA): TGTGCCAGCAGTTATCTAGCGGGAGGGGCAGATACGCAGTATTTT. Encoded protein: CASSYLAGGADTQYF.

This chain connects TRBV4-1 to TRBJ1-4; TRBD1 agrees at 10 bases. CDR1 MGHRA and CDR2 YSYEKL come from the germline V gene. V was pared by 3 bases and J by 7 bases, with 5 bases of the junction left unmatched. CDR3 size: 15 residues. The CDR3 DNA follows: TGCGCCAGCAGCCAGGACAGGGGGGCGTTTGAAAAACTGTTTTTT. It translates to CASSQDRGAFEKLFF.

The CDR3 DNA follows: TGCGCCAGCAGCCCCGGACAGGCGAAGGCTTCTGGAAACACCATATATTTT. It specifies CASSPGQAKASGNTIYF. This rearrangement joins TRBV5-1 to TRBJ1-3; 7 bases fit TRBD1. This CDR3 has 17 amino acids. Germline V gene data show CDR1 as SGHRS and CDR2 as YFSETQ. V dropped 4 bases and J dropped 1; count of bases not matched to a gene: 11.

The CDR3, as DNA: TGTGCCAGCAGCTTAGGACAGTTTGGTGGATATGGCTACACCTTC. This codes for CASSLGQFGGYGYTF. The chain carries TRBV7-8 and TRBJ1-2, with D perhaps matching TRBD1 (5 bases). The V gene's germline CDR1 is SGHVS and CDR2 FQNEAQ. The CDR3 has 15 residues. Trimming cost V 1 base and J 5 bases, with 14 bases left between them.

The chain uses TRBV2 and TRBJ2-7; weak D call: TRBD1 (5 bases). The CDR3 sequence is 16 residues long. CDR1 is SNHLY and CDR2 is FYNNEI in the germline V gene. V lost 1 base and J 0 bases, leaving 13 bases between the germline ends. The CDR3: CASSEGGGTSSYEQYF. The CDR3 DNA reads as TGTGCCAGCAGTGAAGGGGGCGGAACGAGCTCCTACGAGCAGTACTTC.

This clone has just one count. This rearrangement joins TRBV18 to TRBJ2-3; TRBD1 agrees at 8 bases. Germline V CDR1 and CDR2: KGHSH, LQKENI. V lost 3 bases to trimming and J lost 3 bases; unmatched junction nucleotides: 2. The CDR3 sequence is 14 residues long. This CDR3 is CASSPQGATDTQYF. The CDR3 region has the DNA TGTGCCAGCTCACCCCAGGGGGCTACAGATACGCAGTATTTT.

The chain couples TRBV19 to TRBJ2-5; 8 bases fit TRBD2. J lost 4 bases, V lost 0 bases, and 7 bases had no gene match. CDR3 length: 16 amino acids. Germline-derived CDR1 and CDR2 are LNHDA and SQIVND (reference sequence). This CDR3 is CASSIDREGTGETQYF. DNA of the CDR3: TGTGCCAGTAGTATAGATCGGGAGGGTACCGGAGAGACCCAGTACTTC. Drawing the rest from reference TRBV19 and TRBJ2-5, the complete variable domain is DGGITQSPKYLFRKEGQNVTLSCEQNLNHDAMYWYRQDPGQGLRLIYYSQIVNDFQKGDIAEGYSVSREKKESFPLTVTSAQKNPTAFYLCASSIDREGTGETQYFGPGTRLLVL.

The chain has TRBV27 and TRBJ2-1, with D perhaps matching TRBD2 (6 bases). This CDR3 has 16 amino acids. Trimming stripped 5 bases from V and 3 bases from J, with 17 bases between. Germline V CDR1 and CDR2: MNHEY, SMNVEV (reference sequence). The CDR3 loop reads CASSKRRDFYYNEQFF. Written as DNA, the CDR3 is TGTGCCAGCAGTAAAAGACGGGACTTCTACTACAATGAGCAGTTCTTC.

The sample holds a few counts of this clone. The chain combines TRBV30 with TRBJ1-6, with D unresolved. Trimming removed 8 bases at V and 0 bases at J, with 14 bases between. The CDR3 contains 15 residues. Germline-derived CDR1 and CDR2 are GTSNPN and SVGIG (reference sequence). CDR3 loop: CALEHGSSYNSPLHF. DNA of the CDR3: TGTGCCCTAGAGCACGGTAGCTCCTATAATTCACCCCTCCACTTT.

A note on this clone: The identical CDR3 is also encoded by other nucleotide sequences in the sample. The CDR3 spells CASSPSYEQYF. Written as DNA, the CDR3 is TGTGCCAGCAGCCCATCCTACGAGCAGTACTTC. The rearrangement joins TRBV7-9 to TRBJ2-7; unclear D gene. V shed 5 bases and J shed 1 base, with 3 bases lying between them. The germline V gene encodes CDR1 SEHNR and CDR2 FQNEAQ (reference sequence). CDR3 length: 11 residues.

The chain recombines TRBV7-3 with TRBJ2-5; TRBD2 aligns across 7 bases. V lost 5 bases, J lost 7 bases, and 10 bases stayed unmatched. CDR3 size: 14 residues. CDR1 and CDR2 from the germline V gene are SGHTA and FQGTGA. This CDR3 reads CASSTGGPDGTQYF. The CDR3 DNA reads TGTGCCAGCAGCACGGGGGGTCCCGACGGGACCCAGTACTTC. The full variable domain, in which reference TRBV7-3 and TRBJ2-5 provide the parts outside the CDR3, is GAGVSQTPSNKVTEKGKYVELRCDPISGHTALYWYRQSLGQGPEFLIYFQGTGAADDSGLPNDRFFAVRPEGSVSTLKIQRTERGDSAVYLCASSTGGPDGTQYFGPGTRLLVL.

CDR3 residues: CASQGKNYGYTF. CDR3 nucleotides: TGTGCCTCCCAGGGGAAAAACTATGGCTACACCTTC. The V and J genes are TRBV30 and TRBJ1-2; possible D gene TRBD1, 6 bases. This CDR3 has 12 amino acids. Germline lookup yields CDR1 GTSNPN and CDR2 SVGIG (reference sequence). V lost 7 bases to trimming and J lost 2 bases, with 11 bases between them. The full variable domain, in which reference TRBV30 and TRBJ1-2 provide the parts outside the CDR3, is SQTIHQWPATLVQPVGSPLSLECTVEGTSNPNLYWYRQAAGRGLQLLFYSVGIGQISSEVPQNLSASRPQDRQFILSSKKLLLSDSGFYLCASQGKNYGYTFGSGTRLTVV.